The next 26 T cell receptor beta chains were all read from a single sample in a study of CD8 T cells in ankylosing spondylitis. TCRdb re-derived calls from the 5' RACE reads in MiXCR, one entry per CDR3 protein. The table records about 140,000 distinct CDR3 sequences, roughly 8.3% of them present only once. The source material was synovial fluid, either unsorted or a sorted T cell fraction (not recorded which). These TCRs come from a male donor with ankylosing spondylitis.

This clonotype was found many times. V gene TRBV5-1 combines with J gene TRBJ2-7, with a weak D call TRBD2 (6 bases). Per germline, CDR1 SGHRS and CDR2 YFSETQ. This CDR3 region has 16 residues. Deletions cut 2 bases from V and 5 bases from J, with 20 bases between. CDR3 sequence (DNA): TGCGCCAGCAGCTTCGGGCAAACCGGGACTCCCCACGAGCAGTACTTC. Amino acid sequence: CASSFGQTGTPHEQYF.

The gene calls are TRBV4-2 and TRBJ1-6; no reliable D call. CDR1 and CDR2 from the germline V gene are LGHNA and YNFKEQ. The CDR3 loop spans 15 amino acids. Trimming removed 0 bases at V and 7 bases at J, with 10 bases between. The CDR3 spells CASSQDRAQNSPLHF. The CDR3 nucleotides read TGTGCCAGCAGCCAAGATAGAGCACAGAATTCACCCCTCCACTTT.

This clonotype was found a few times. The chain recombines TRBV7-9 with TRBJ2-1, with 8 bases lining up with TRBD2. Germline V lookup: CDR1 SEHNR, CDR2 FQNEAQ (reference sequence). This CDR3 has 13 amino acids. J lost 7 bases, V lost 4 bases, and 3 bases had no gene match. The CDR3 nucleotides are TGTGCCAGCAGCTCTTCGGGAGGGAATGAGCAGTTCTTC. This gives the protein CASSSSGGNEQFF. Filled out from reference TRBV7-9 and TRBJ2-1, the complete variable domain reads DTGVSQNPRHKITKRGQNVTFRCDPISEHNRLYWYRQTLGQGPEFLTYFQNEAQLEKSRLLSDRFSAERPKGSFSTLEIQRTEQGDSAMYLCASSSSGGNEQFFGPGTRLTVL.

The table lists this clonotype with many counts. Here the CDR3 DNA reads TGCAGTGCTGGGACTAAAACCTTTCAAGAGACCCAGTACTTC. Its translation is CSAGTKTFQETQYF. The chain links TRBV20-1 to TRBJ2-5; the match to TRBD2 covers 7 bases. V lost 5 bases and J lost 2; bases outside the gene matches: 8. Germline lookup yields CDR1 DFQATT and CDR2 SNEGSKA (reference sequence). The CDR3 has 14 amino acids.

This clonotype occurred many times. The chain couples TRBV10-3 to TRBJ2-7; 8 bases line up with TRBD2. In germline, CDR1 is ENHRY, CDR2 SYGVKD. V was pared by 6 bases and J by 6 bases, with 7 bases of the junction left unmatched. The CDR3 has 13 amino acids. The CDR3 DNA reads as TGTGCCATCAGGAGCGGGGGAGGTCTCGAGCAGTACTTC. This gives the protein CAIRSGGGLEQYF.

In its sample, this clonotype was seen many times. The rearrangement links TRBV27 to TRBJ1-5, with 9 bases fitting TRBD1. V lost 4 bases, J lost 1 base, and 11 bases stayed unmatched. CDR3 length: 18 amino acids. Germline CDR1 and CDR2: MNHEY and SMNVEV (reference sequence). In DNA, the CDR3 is TGTGCCAGCAGTTCGCTCCGGGACAGGGCTTTAAGCAATCAGCCCCAGCATTTT. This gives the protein CASSSLRDRALSNQPQHF.

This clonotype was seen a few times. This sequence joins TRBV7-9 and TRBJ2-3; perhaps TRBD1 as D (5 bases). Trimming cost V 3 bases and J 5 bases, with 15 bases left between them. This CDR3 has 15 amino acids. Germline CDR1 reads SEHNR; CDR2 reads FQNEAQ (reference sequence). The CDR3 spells CASSFYTGPGDTQYF. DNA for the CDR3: TGTGCCAGCAGCTTTTACACAGGCCCCGGAGATACGCAGTATTTT. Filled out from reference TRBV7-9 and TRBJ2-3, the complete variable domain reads DTGVSQNPRHKITKRGQNVTFRCDPISEHNRLYWYRQTLGQGPEFLTYFQNEAQLEKSRLLSDRFSAERPKGSFSTLEIQRTEQGDSAMYLCASSFYTGPGDTQYFGPGTRLTVL.

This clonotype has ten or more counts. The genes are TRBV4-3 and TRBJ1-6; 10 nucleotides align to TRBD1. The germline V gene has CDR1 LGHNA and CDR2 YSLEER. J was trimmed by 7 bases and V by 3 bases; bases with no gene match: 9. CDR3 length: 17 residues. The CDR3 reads CASSHIMGQGRNSPLHF. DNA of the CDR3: TGCGCCAGCAGCCACATTATGGGACAGGGGAGAAATTCACCCCTCCACTTT.

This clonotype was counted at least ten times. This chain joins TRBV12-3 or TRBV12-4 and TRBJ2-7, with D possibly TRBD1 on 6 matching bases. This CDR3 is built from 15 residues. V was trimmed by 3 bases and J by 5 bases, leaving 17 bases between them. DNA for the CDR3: TGTGCCAGCAGTTTCCTCGCAGGGGCTCGCAACGAGCAGTACTTC. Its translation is CASSFLAGARNEQYF.

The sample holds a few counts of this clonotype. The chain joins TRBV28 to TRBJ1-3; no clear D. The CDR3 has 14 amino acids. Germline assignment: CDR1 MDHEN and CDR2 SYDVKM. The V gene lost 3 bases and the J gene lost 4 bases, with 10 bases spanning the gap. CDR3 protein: CASSLSYTGNTIYF. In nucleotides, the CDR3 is TGTGCCAGCAGTTTGTCCTATACAGGAAACACCATATATTTT.

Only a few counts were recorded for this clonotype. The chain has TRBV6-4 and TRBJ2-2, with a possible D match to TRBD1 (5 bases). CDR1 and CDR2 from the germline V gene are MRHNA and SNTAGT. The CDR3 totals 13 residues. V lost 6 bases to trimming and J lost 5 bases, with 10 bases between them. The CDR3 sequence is CASSPDRTGELFF. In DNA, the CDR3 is TGTGCCAGCAGCCCTGACAGAACCGGGGAGCTGTTTTTT.

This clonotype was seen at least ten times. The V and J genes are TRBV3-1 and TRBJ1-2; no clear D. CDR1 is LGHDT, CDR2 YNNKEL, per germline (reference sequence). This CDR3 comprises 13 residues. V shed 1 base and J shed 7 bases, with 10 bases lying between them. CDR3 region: CASSQVHTAGYTF. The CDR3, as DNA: TGTGCCAGCAGCCAAGTTCACACAGCTGGCTACACCTTC.

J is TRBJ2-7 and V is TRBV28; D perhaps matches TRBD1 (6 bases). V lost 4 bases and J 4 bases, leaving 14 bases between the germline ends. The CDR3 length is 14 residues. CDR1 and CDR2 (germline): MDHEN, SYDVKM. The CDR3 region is CASSYAGEIYEQYF. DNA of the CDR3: TGTGCCAGCAGTTACGCAGGGGAGATATACGAGCAGTACTTC.

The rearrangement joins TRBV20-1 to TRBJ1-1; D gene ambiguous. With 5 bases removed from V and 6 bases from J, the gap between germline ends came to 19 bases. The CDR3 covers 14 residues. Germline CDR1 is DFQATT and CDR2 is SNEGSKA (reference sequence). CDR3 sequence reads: CSASEVGSLSEAFF. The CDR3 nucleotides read TGCAGTGCTTCCGAGGTGGGGTCTCTTTCTGAAGCTTTCTTT.

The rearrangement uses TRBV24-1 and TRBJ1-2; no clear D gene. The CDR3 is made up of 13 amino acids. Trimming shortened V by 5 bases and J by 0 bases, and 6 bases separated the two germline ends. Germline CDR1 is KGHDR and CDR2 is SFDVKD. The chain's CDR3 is CATSGLANYGYTF. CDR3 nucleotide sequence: TGTGCCACCAGTGGGTTAGCTAACTATGGCTACACCTTC.

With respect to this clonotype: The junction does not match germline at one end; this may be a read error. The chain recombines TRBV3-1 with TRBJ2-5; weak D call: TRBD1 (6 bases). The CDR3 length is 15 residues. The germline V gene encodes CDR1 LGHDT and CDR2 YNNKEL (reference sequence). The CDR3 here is CATSQLKRQVETQYF. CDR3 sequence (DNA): TGTGCCACCAGCCAACTCAAGCGACAGGTGGAGACCCAGTACTTC.

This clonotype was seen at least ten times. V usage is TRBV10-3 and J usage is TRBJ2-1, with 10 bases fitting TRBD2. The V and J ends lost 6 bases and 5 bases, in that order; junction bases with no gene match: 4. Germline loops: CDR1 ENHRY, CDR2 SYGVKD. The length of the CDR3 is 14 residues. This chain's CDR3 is CAIRPSGRNNEQFF. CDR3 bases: TGTGCCATCAGACCTAGCGGGAGAAACAATGAGCAGTTCTTC.

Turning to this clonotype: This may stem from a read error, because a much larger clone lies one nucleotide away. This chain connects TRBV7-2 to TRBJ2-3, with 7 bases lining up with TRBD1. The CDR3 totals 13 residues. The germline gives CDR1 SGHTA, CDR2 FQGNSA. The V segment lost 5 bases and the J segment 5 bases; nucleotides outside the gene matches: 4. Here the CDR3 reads CTSSDRAGDTQYF. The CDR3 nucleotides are TGTACCAGCAGCGACAGGGCAGGAGATACGCAGTATTTT.

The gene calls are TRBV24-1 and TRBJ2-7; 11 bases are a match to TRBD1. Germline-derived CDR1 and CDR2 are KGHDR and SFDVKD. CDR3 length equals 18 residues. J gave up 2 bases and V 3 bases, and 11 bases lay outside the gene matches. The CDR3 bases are TGTGCCACCAGTGATCCTCACCCCGGGACAGGGGGAACCTACGAGCAGTACTTC. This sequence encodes CATSDPHPGTGGTYEQYF.

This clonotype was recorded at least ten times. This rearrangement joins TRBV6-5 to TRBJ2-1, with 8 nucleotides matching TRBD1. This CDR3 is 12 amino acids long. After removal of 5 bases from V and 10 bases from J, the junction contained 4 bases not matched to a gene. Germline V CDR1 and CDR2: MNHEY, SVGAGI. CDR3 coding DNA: TGTGCCAGCAGTCCCCGGACAGGGGAGCAGTTCTTC. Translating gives CASSPRTGEQFF.

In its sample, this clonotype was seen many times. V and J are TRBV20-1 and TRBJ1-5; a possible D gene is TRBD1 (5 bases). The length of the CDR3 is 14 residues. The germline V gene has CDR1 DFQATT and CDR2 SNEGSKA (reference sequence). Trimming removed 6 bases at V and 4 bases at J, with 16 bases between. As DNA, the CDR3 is TGCAGTGCCCACCAGGGAAGAGGGAATCAGCCCCAGCATTTT. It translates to CSAHQGRGNQPQHF.

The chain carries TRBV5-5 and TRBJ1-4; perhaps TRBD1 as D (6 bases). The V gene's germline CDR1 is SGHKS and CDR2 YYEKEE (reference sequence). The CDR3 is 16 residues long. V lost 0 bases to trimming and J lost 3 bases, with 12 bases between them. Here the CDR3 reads CASSLAVAGANEKLFF. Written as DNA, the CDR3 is TGTGCCAGCAGCTTGGCGGTTGCAGGGGCTAATGAAAAACTGTTTTTT.

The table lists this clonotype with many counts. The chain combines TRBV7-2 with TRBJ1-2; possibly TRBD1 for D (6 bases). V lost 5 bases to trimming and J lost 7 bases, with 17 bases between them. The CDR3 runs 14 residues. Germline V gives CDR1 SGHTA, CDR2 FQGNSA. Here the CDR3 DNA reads TGTGCCAGCAGCCCAAACAGGGAATTGCGTGGCTACACCTTC. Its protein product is CASSPNRELRGYTF.

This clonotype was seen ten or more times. The CDR3 is CASSIQGLNTEAFF. As DNA, the CDR3 is TGTGCCAGTAGCATACAGGGGCTGAACACTGAAGCTTTCTTT. The chain employs TRBV19 and TRBJ1-1; 7 nucleotides match TRBD1. V shed 6 bases, J shed 0 bases, and the junction held 4 bases outside the gene matches. The CDR3 loop spans 14 amino acids. Germline-derived CDR1 and CDR2 are LNHDA and SQIVND (reference sequence).

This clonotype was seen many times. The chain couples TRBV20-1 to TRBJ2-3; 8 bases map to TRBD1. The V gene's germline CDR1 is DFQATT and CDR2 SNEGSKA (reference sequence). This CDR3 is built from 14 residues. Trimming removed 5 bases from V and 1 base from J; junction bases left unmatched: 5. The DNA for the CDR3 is TGCAGTGCTGTGGACAGGGTAGGCACAGATACGCAGTATTTT. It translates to CSAVDRVGTDTQYF.

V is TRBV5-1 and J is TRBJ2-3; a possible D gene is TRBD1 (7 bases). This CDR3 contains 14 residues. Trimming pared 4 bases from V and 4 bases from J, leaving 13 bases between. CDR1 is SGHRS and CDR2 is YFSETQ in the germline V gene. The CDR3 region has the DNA TGCGCCAGCAGCCCGCAGGGGGGTCCAGATACGCAGTATTTT. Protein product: CASSPQGGPDTQYF.